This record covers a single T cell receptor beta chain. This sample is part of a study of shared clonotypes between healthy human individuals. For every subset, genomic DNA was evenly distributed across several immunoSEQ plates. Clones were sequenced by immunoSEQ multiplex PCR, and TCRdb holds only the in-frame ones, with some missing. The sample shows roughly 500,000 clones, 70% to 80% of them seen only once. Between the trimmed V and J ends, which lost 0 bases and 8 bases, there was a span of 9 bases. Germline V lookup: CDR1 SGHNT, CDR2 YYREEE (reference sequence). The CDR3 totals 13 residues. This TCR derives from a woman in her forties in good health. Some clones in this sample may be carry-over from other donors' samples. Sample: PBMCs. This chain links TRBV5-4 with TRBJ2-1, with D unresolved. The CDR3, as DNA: TGTGCCAGCAGCTTGGCCGGTTTGGATGAGCAGTTCTTC. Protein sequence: CASSLAGLDEQFF.